Presented here are 20 T cell receptor beta chains from one specimen sequenced in a study of cytotoxic CD8 clonotypes in ibrutinib-treated CLL. The method was immunoSEQ multiplex PCR; TCRdb's version includes in-frame clones alone and lacks a portion of them. The table lists 150,000 or so clones, 77% of them singletons. Sequencing was performed on PBMCs, taken after 12 months of ibrutinib treatment. The receptor source for this set is a human donor with chronic lymphocytic leukemia.

The chain employs TRBV9 and TRBJ2-2; weak D call: TRBD2 (5 bases). The CDR3 runs 14 residues. Germline assignment: CDR1 SGDLS and CDR2 YYNGEE. Trimming took off 3 bases at V and 5 bases at J, with 11 bases between the two ends. The CDR3 coding sequence is TGTGCCAGCAGCGGAATCGGGATAACCGGGGAGCTGTTTTTT. This translates into CASSGIGITGELFF.

This clone was recorded a few times. The genes are TRBV19 and TRBJ1-5; D is perhaps TRBD1 (6 bases). This CDR3 is 18 amino acids long. Trimming took off 3 bases at V and 3 bases at J, with 21 bases between the two ends. CDR1 and CDR2 from the germline V gene are LNHDA and SQIVND (reference sequence). CDR3 DNA sequence: TGTGCCAGTAGTATGGACAGTTCAACGCCGCAGTTCAATCAGCCCCAGCATTTT. Amino acid sequence: CASSMDSSTPQFNQPQHF.

This clone has a handful of counts. The V and J genes are TRBV27 and TRBJ1-1; TRBD1 aligns across 8 bases. Per the germline V gene, CDR1 is MNHEY and CDR2 is SMNVEV (reference sequence). J gave up 1 base and V 3 bases, and 7 bases lay outside the gene matches. The CDR3 has 16 residues. The CDR3 DNA sequence: TGTGCCAGCAGTTTGTTAACAGGGGGGACGAACACTGAAGCTTTCTTT. Translation gives CASSLLTGGTNTEAFF.

J is TRBJ2-1 and V is TRBV27; tentative D call: TRBD2 (6 bases). This CDR3 comprises 14 residues. Per the germline V gene, CDR1 is MNHEY and CDR2 is SMNVEV (reference sequence). Between the trimmed V and J ends, which lost 6 bases and 7 bases, there was a span of 16 bases. In DNA form, the CDR3 reads TGTGCCAGCAGAAAGCGGGCCCACTTTAATGAGCAGTTCTTC. This sequence encodes CASRKRAHFNEQFF.

The V call is TRBV7-9, the J call TRBJ2-1; D is possibly TRBD2 (6 bases). Germline CDR1 and CDR2: SEHNR and FQNEAQ (reference sequence). The CDR3 has 13 amino acids. Trimming pared 5 bases from V and 3 bases from J, leaving 8 bases between. The CDR3 sequence is CASSGGVYNEQFF. The CDR3 coding sequence is TGTGCCAGCAGCGGCGGGGTCTACAATGAGCAGTTCTTC.

CDR3 sequence reads: CASSEPGLAVYNEQFF. CDR3 DNA: TGTGCCAGCAGTGAACCGGGACTAGCGGTTTACAATGAGCAGTTCTTC. The V gene is TRBV27, the J gene TRBJ2-1; 11 bases fit TRBD2. Germline-derived CDR1 and CDR2 are MNHEY and SMNVEV (reference sequence). This CDR3 region has 16 residues. V shed 5 bases and J 4 bases; nucleotides not matched to a gene: 7.

The chain links TRBV2 to TRBJ1-2; D is undetermined. V shed 5 bases and J shed 1 base, with 8 bases lying between them. The CDR3 loop spans 13 amino acids. Germline values: CDR1 SNHLY, CDR2 FYNNEI. CDR3 nucleotides: TGTGCCAGCAGTCCCGAGAATAACTATGGCTACACCTTC. This sequence encodes CASSPENNYGYTF.

V usage is TRBV19 and J usage is TRBJ2-3; 9 bases map to TRBD1. Germline CDR1 LNHDA, CDR2 SQIVND (reference sequence). Germline trimming cut 4 bases from V and 1 base from J; bases unmatched to any gene: 6. This CDR3 contains 16 residues. Here the CDR3 DNA reads TGTGCCAGTAGTACTTGGGGGACAGGGCGCACAGATACGCAGTATTTT. Protein: CASSTWGTGRTDTQYF.

The chain couples TRBV19 to TRBJ2-3; weak D call: TRBD2 (5 bases). Trimming stripped 7 bases from V and 6 bases from J, with 17 bases between. The CDR3 loop spans 14 amino acids. Germline assignment: CDR1 LNHDA and CDR2 SQIVND (reference sequence). The CDR3 region is CASTNGVAADTQYF. Here the CDR3 DNA reads TGTGCCAGTACCAACGGGGTAGCTGCTGATACGCAGTATTTT.

This sequence joins TRBV10-1 and TRBJ2-1, with unresolved D. From germline, CDR1 is WNHNN and CDR2 SYGVQD (reference sequence). The CDR3 is 13 amino acids. V shed 10 bases and J shed 1 base, with 11 bases lying between them. CDR3 DNA: TGCGCCACCATTACTGATTCCTACAATGAGCAGTTCTTC. Encoded protein: CATITDSYNEQFF.

This clone has only a few counts. The chain joins TRBV4-3 to TRBJ2-5, with a weak D call TRBD2 (6 bases). Looked up from germline, CDR1 is LGHNA and CDR2 is YSLEER. The CDR3 runs 15 residues. Trimming removed 1 base at V and 5 bases at J, with 14 bases between. CDR3 protein: CASSQVIGGPETQYF. CDR3 DNA sequence: TGCGCCAGCAGCCAAGTTATCGGGGGTCCGGAGACCCAGTACTTC.

The rearrangement joins TRBV27 to TRBJ2-7; possibly TRBD1 for D (6 bases). The germline V gene encodes CDR1 MNHEY and CDR2 SMNVEV (reference sequence). The CDR3 is 13 residues long. The ends were cut back, 4 bases at V and 7 bases at J, with 14 bases in the middle. The CDR3 spells CASSWRTRGEQYF. CDR3 nucleotide sequence: TGTGCCAGCAGTTGGAGGACAAGGGGGGAGCAGTACTTC.

The chain carries TRBV6-5 and TRBJ2-1; TRBD1 matches at 9 bases. The CDR3 length is 16 residues. The V gene end was trimmed by 2 bases and the J gene end by 7 bases; junction bases not matched to a gene: 9. CDR1 is MNHEY and CDR2 is SVGAGI in the germline V gene. The CDR3 loop is CASSYRTGQGVNEQFF. Here the CDR3 DNA reads TGTGCCAGCAGTTACCGAACGGGACAGGGCGTGAATGAGCAGTTCTTC.

This clone showed up just a few times. This chain connects TRBV19 to TRBJ2-1; D remains ambiguous. The CDR3 covers 12 residues. In germline, CDR1 is LNHDA, CDR2 SQIVND (reference sequence). V was shortened by 1 base and J by 9 bases, with 7 bases between the two germline ends. The CDR3 spells CASSIGVSEQFF. DNA of the CDR3: TGTGCCAGTAGTATAGGAGTATCTGAGCAGTTCTTC.

CDR3 nucleotides: TGTGCCAGCAGTCTTTCCGGGTTCCATCAGCCCCAGCATTTT. This sequence encodes CASSLSGFHQPQHF. The chain couples TRBV2 to TRBJ1-5; the D is unclear. The V and J ends lost 5 bases and 5 bases respectively, with 13 bases between them. The CDR3 consists of 14 residues. The V gene's germline CDR1 is SNHLY and CDR2 FYNNEI.

This clone was found once. A junction end diverges from the germline sequence, so it may reflect a read error. This chain uses TRBV5-1 with TRBJ2-7; D remains unclear. The germline gives CDR1 SGHRS, CDR2 YFSETQ. This CDR3 contains 13 residues. The CDR3 nucleotides read TGTGCCAGCAGCATAGCCGGACGATACGAGCAGTACTTC. Its protein product is CASSIAGRYEQYF.

V gene TRBV29-1 combines with J gene TRBJ2-1; weak D call: TRBD1 (5 bases). Trimming pared 6 bases from V and 8 bases from J, leaving 20 bases between. The CDR3 runs to 14 residues. In germline, CDR1 is SQVTM, CDR2 ANQGSEA. The CDR3 nucleotides are TGCAGCGTCCCCAAAGGGGTTGCCCTGGATGAGCAGTTCTTC. Its protein is CSVPKGVALDEQFF.

V is TRBV10-3 and J is TRBJ2-5; D ambiguous. The germline V and J ends were trimmed by 6 bases and 0 bases, with 8 bases remaining between them. The CDR3 consists of 13 residues. CDR1 is ENHRY, CDR2 SYGVKD, per germline. CDR3 sequence: CAIRGWYQETQYF. CDR3 in DNA: TGTGCCATCAGAGGGTGGTACCAAGAGACCCAGTACTTC.

The chain uses TRBV4-2 and TRBJ2-7; TRBD2 is a possible D gene (6 bases). V lost 1 base, J lost 1 base, and 14 bases lay in between. This CDR3 contains 16 residues. The germline gives CDR1 LGHNA, CDR2 YNFKEQ. Written as DNA, the CDR3 is TGTGCCAGCAGCCAAGTTTATGGCGGGGCGTCCTACGAGCAGTACTTC. As protein: CASSQVYGGASYEQYF.

The rearrangement uses TRBV5-1 and TRBJ2-1; 7 nucleotides agree with TRBD2. The CDR3 spans 16 residues. The V segment lost 0 bases and the J segment 9 bases; nucleotides outside the gene matches: 12. CDR1 is SGHRS and CDR2 is YFSETQ in the germline V gene. The CDR3 loop reads CASSLAGTTTASEQFF. The CDR3, as DNA: TGCGCCAGCAGCTTGGCCGGGACTACCACTGCCTCTGAGCAGTTCTTC.